Below are 8 T cell receptor beta chains sequenced from a single sample in a study of blood T cell repertoires in COVID-19. Measured with immunoSEQ multiplex PCR; TCRdb has only the in-frame clones, and not every one. The sample has roughly 300,000 clones; around 90% are singletons. Source material: PBMCs or T cells enriched from blood (not recorded which). All receptors derive from a woman aged 30 to 39 who had recovered from COVID-19.

This rearrangement joins TRBV7-2 to TRBJ1-4; TRBD1 agrees at 9 bases. V trimming: 5 bases; J trimming: 10 bases; junction bases outside the gene matches: 8. The CDR3 runs to 14 residues. From germline, CDR1 is SGHTA and CDR2 FQGNSA. In nucleotides, the CDR3 is TGTGCCAGCAGCCCAGCGGGGACAGGGATAAAACTGTTTTTT. It is translated as CASSPAGTGIKLFF.

CDR3: CASSPGGERYF. Written as DNA, the CDR3 is TGTGCCAGCTCACCTGGAGGAGAACGGTACTTC. The chain has TRBV18 and TRBJ2-7, with a possible D match to TRBD2 (5 bases). The CDR3 runs 11 residues. Trimming took 3 bases from V and 12 from J, leaving 12 bases between them. Germline CDR1 is KGHSH and CDR2 is LQKENI.

The genes are TRBV29-1 and TRBJ1-2; D possibly corresponds to TRBD1 (6 bases). V gave up 6 bases and J gave up 6 bases, with 23 bases separating them. This CDR3 comprises 15 residues. Germline V gene sequence: CDR1 SQVTM, CDR2 ANQGSEA. The CDR3 DNA reads TGCAGCGTCGCCCAGGGGTATCAAGCCCGGGATGGCTACACCTTC. Its protein is CSVAQGYQARDGYTF.

The chain recombines TRBV10-3 with TRBJ1-2; 10 positions match TRBD1. The V and J ends lost 2 bases and 7 bases, in that order; junction bases with no gene match: 7. The CDR3 spans 15 residues. CDR1 ENHRY and CDR2 SYGVKD come from the germline V gene. The CDR3, as DNA: TGTGCCATCAGTGAGCCAGGGACAGGGGAGGGTGGCTACACCTTC. It yields the protein CAISEPGTGEGGYTF.

The chain carries TRBV5-1 and TRBJ2-7; TRBD1 agrees at 7 bases. The trim removed 4 bases at V and 3 bases at J, leaving 16 bases unmatched. The CDR3 is made up of 17 amino acids. Germline lookup yields CDR1 SGHRS and CDR2 YFSETQ. The CDR3 region is CASSPAGQAPGLYEQYF. DNA of the CDR3: TGCGCCAGCAGCCCAGCAGGACAGGCCCCGGGTCTCTACGAGCAGTACTTC.

A remark on this clone: This specimen includes other DNA sequences encoding the same CDR3. The J gene is TRBJ1-5, the V gene TRBV3-1 (or the pseudogene TRBV3-2), with 7 bases that match TRBD1. The CDR3 runs to 14 residues. Germline CDR1 LGHDT, CDR2 YNNKEL (reference sequence). V lost 1 base to trimming and J lost 4 bases; unmatched junction nucleotides: 1. CDR3 in amino acids: CASSQGRGNQPQHF. The CDR3 DNA reads as TGTGCCAGCAGCCAAGGCAGGGGGAATCAGCCCCAGCATTTT.

V is TRBV18 and J is TRBJ1-3; D gene uncertain. This CDR3 has 13 amino acids. V was cut by 4 bases and J by 9 bases, with 13 bases left in between. Germline V lookup: CDR1 KGHSH, CDR2 LQKENI. CDR3 nucleotides: TGTGCCAGCTCACAACCGACAAGGCCCACCATATATTTT. Residues: CASSQPTRPTIYF.

This chain joins TRBV30 and TRBJ1-3; 8 bases are a match to TRBD1. The germline gives CDR1 GTSNPN, CDR2 SVGIG (reference sequence). CDR3 length: 15 residues. V shed 3 bases, J shed 0 bases, and the junction held 4 bases outside the gene matches. The CDR3 DNA follows: TGTGCCTGGAGCAGGACAGGGAACTCTGGAAACACCATATATTTT. Translating it yields CAWSRTGNSGNTIYF.